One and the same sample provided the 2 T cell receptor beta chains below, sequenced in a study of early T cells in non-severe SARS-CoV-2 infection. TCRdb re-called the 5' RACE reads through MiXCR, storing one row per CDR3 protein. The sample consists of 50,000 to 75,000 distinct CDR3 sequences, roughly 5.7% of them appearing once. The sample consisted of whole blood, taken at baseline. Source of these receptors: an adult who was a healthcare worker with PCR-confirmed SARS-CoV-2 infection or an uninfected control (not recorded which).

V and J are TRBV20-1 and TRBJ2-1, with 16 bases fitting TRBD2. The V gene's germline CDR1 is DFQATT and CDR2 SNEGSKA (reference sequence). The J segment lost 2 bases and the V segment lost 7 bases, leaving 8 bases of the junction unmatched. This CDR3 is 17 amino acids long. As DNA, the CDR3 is TGCAGTGTTTCGAAGGGACTAGCGGGAGGGACCTACAATGAGCAGTTCTTC. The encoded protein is CSVSKGLAGGTYNEQFF.

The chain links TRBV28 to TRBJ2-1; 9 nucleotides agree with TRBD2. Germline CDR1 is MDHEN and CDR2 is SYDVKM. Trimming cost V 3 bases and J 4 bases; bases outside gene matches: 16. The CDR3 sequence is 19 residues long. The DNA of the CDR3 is TGTGCCAGCAGTTTGGTACGACTAGCGGAAGGACCCAAGTACAATGAGCAGTTCTTC. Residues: CASSLVRLAEGPKYNEQFF. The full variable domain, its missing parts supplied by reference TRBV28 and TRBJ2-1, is DVKVTQSSRYLVKRTGEKVFLECVQDMDHENMFWYRQDPGLGLRLIYFSYDVKMKEKGDIPEGYSVSREKKERFSLILESASTNQTSMYLCASSLVRLAEGPKYNEQFFGPGTRLTVL.